What follows are 3 T cell receptor beta chains derived from one specimen sequenced in a study of blood T cells in healthy people across ages. PCR was performed a second time for roughly 7 to 12 cycles using a sample-barcoded 5' primer and a J-beta primer mix. From the 5' RACE reads, TCRdb called clonotypes with MiXCR, one entry per CDR3 protein. The sample has 1.2 million to 1.5 million distinct CDR3 sequences, 59% seen once. The specimen sequenced was blood. Every receptor here comes from a man younger than 35 in good health.

The chain uses TRBV25-1 and TRBJ2-1; maybe TRBD2 (6 bases). With 5 bases removed from V and 9 bases from J, the gap between germline ends came to 11 bases. Germline CDR1 MGHDK, CDR2 SYGVNS. This CDR3 spans 12 amino acids. The CDR3 nucleotides are TGTGCCAGCAGTACTCAGGGAGGTGAGCAGTTCTTC. Amino acids: CASSTQGGEQFF.

This clonotype appeared a single time. The chain combines TRBV20-1 with TRBJ2-4; possibly TRBD2 for D (6 bases). CDR1 DFQATT and CDR2 SNEGSKA come from the germline V gene (reference sequence). V was cut by 4 bases and J by 10 bases, with 14 bases left in between. CDR3 length: 12 amino acids. Written as DNA, the CDR3 is TGCAGTGCTATAATGCTCGCGGGGATTCAGTACTTC. Encoded protein: CSAIMLAGIQYF.

The CDR3 nucleotides read TGCGCCAGCAGCCAAGAAGAATCGCCGGGAGGTCCCTACGAGCAGTACTTC. Encoded protein: CASSQEESPGGPYEQYF. This chain joins TRBV4-1 and TRBJ2-7; 7 bases map to TRBD2. Germline values: CDR1 MGHRA, CDR2 YSYEKL. CDR3 length: 17 residues. The V and J ends lost 0 bases and 2 bases, in that order; junction bases with no gene match: 10.